This T cell receptor beta chain appears in the sequencing data of a study of T-cell memory formation after mild COVID-19. Across the whole study: Among the donors, TCR clusters were largely specific to each donor. Study results and caveats: CD8+ contracting clones occupied EMRA, while CD4+ ones occupied mainly CM and EM. Contracting clones from day 15 to 85 had balanced CD4/CD8; later expanders favoured CD4+. Whether second-wave clones peaking at day 37 were SARS-CoV-2 specific went unconfirmed.

TCRdb redid the calling of the 5' RACE reads with MiXCR, one entry per CDR3 protein. Altogether 560,000 or so distinct CDR3 sequences are present, around 16% being singletons, with the ten largest covering about 7.5%. V trimming: 6 bases; J trimming: 0 bases; junction bases outside the gene matches: 7. This CDR3 contains 16 residues. CDR1 is MGHRA, CDR2 YSYEKL, per germline. This clonotype was recorded a few times. Antigen specificity is unknown. The V gene is TRBV4-1, the J gene TRBJ2-7, with 11 positions matching TRBD1. Sequencing was carried out using PBMCs or a T cell subset sorted from them (not recorded which). This receptor was obtained from an adult woman who had mild COVID-19 (a few samples of this study predate the infection). Cell type and time point are not known. The CDR3 DNA sequence: TGCGCCAGCAGTCGGACAGGGGGCCCCCTCTCCTACGAGCAGTACTTC. Residues: CASSRTGGPLSYEQYF.